These 7 T cell receptor beta chains came from one sample sequenced in a study of CD8+CD57+ T cells in acquired aplastic anemia. CDR3 and TCR beta VDJ profiling relied on genomic DNA as the template. One entry per CDR3 protein, called by TCRdb with MiXCR from the reads. Here the sample spans some 120,000 distinct CDR3 sequences, approximately 61% being singletons. CD8+CD57+ cell expansion, shown by flow cytometry, had occurred in the patients selected for sequencing. The sequenced sample was sorted CD4+, CD8+, or CD8+CD57+ T cells (not recorded which) from PBMCs. The origin of the receptors is a human donor with aplastic anemia.

This clonotype is a singleton in its sample. The V gene is TRBV9, the J gene TRBJ2-3, with D perhaps matching TRBD2 (5 bases). The CDR3 length is 15 residues. Germline CDR1 is SGDLS and CDR2 is YYNGEE. V was trimmed by 0 bases and J by 5 bases, leaving 13 bases between them. DNA for the CDR3: TGTGCCAGCAGCGTAGTTAGCGATGGAGGAGATACGCAGTATTTT. It specifies CASSVVSDGGDTQYF.

Only one count was recorded for this clonotype. A much larger clone differs from this one at a single base, so this may be a read error. This sequence joins TRBV6-2 or TRBV6-3 and TRBJ1-6; possibly TRBD1 for D (5 bases). CDR3 length equals 15 residues. Trimming took off 6 bases at V and 6 bases at J, with 15 bases between the two ends. Germline CDR1 and CDR2: MNHEY and SVGEGT. In DNA form, the CDR3 reads TGTGCCAGCAGCTACCGGATGGGGGTTAATTCACCCCTCCACTTT. Its protein is CASSYRMGVNSPLHF.

The J gene is TRBJ1-6, the V gene TRBV7-8; 10 bases agree with TRBD1. The CDR3 loop spans 15 amino acids. The V segment lost 3 bases and the J segment 6 bases; nucleotides outside the gene matches: 2. CDR1 is SGHVS, CDR2 FQNEAQ, per germline. CDR3 sequence: CASSLTGGINSPLHF. In DNA, the CDR3 is TGTGCCAGCAGCTTGACAGGGGGCATTAATTCACCCCTCCACTTT.

The rearrangement links TRBV6-1 to TRBJ2-5, with 7 bases that match TRBD2. The CDR3 loop spans 13 amino acids. Per the germline V gene, CDR1 is MNHNS and CDR2 is SASEGT. With 7 bases clipped from V and 4 bases from J, the junction kept 6 bases outside the gene matches. The DNA of the CDR3 is TGTGCCAGCATCGAGCGACTAGCAGAGACCCAGTACTTC. Amino acids: CASIERLAETQYF.

The J gene is TRBJ1-5, the V gene TRBV7-8, with D hard to call. The CDR3 is 16 amino acids. V shed 5 bases and J shed 4 bases, with 18 bases lying between them. Germline CDR1 SGHVS, CDR2 FQNEAQ. This CDR3 reads CASSPSPPEINQPQHF. As DNA, the CDR3 is TGTGCCAGCAGCCCCTCTCCGCCAGAAATAAATCAGCCCCAGCATTTT.

V usage is TRBV7-3 and J usage is TRBJ2-3; either TRBD1 or TRBD2 may fit D (5 bases each). The V and J ends lost 4 bases and 8 bases respectively, with 10 bases between them. CDR3 length equals 12 residues. Germline V CDR1 and CDR2: SGHTA, FQGTGA. CDR3 protein: CASSSGQSTQYF. The DNA for the CDR3 is TGTGCCAGCAGCTCGGGGCAGAGTACGCAGTATTTT. The full variable domain, its missing parts supplied by reference TRBV7-3 and TRBJ2-3, is GAGVSQTPSNKVTEKGKYVELRCDPISGHTALYWYRQSLGQGPEFLIYFQGTGAADDSGLPNDRFFAVRPEGSVSTLKIQRTERGDSAVYLCASSSGQSTQYFGPGTRLTVL.

V usage is TRBV20-1 and J usage is TRBJ1-2, with D hard to call. This CDR3 has 19 residues. Germline loops: CDR1 DFQATT, CDR2 SNEGSKA (reference sequence). V lost 0 bases to trimming and J lost 0 bases, with 23 bases between them. CDR3 bases: TGCAGTGCTAGAGATCCCCAGGCTAGCCAACTCTCCTCTAACTATGGCTACACCTTC. Amino acids: CSARDPQASQLSSNYGYTF.